Many counts were recorded for the clone carrying this TCR beta chain. Its antigen remains unknown. Sequencing involved patients with CD8+CD57+ cell expansion previously shown by flow cytometry. Template material for TCR beta VDJ and CDR3 profiling consisted of genomic DNA. Using its own MiXCR run on the reads, TCRdb lists one record per CDR3 protein. The repertoire includes around 500,000 distinct CDR3 sequences, roughly 34% of them detected once, and roughly 0.8% sits in the top ten. The data originate from a study of CD8+CD57+ T cells in acquired aplastic anemia. Study outcomes and limitations: Patients and controls shared twenty-nine CD8+ CDR3 sequences.

Trimming removed 5 bases from V and 1 base from J, with 13 bases in between. The CDR3 runs 14 residues. CDR1 is DFQATT and CDR2 is SNEGSKA in the germline V gene (reference sequence). The clonotype was recovered from a human donor with aplastic anemia. V gene TRBV20-1 combines with J gene TRBJ2-3; D may be TRBD2 (6 bases). The sample was sorted CD4+, CD8+, or CD8+CD57+ T cells (not recorded which) from PBMCs. Here the CDR3 reads CSAVPGGGTDTQYF. The DNA of the CDR3 is TGCAGTGCTGTTCCCGGAGGGGGCACAGATACGCAGTATTTT.